A selection of T cell receptor beta chains follows, all from one sample in a study of blood T cells in healthy people across ages. TCRdb reprocessed the 5' RACE reads with MiXCR, giving one entry per CDR3 protein. Here the sample spans fewer than 1.5 million distinct CDR3 sequences, approximately 42% being singletons. Sequencing input: blood. The receptors were gathered from a woman younger than 30 in good health. Each CDR3 is given without its conserved first and last residue. Only part of the rows carry a size: once, few, many, or a class if the clone is expanded.

>TRBJ2-7|TRBV29-1|-
SVNSGSKPYEQY
>TRBJ2-1|TRBV29-1|few
SVAGDRVNEQF
>TRBJ1-2|TRBV29-1|few
SVGSGDYGYT
>TRBJ1-4|TRBV12-3/TRBV12-4|-
ASSWTNEKLF
>TRBJ2-1|TRBV6-6|-
ASCPNQGASYNEQF
>TRBJ1-1|TRBV4-2|-
ASRPDGTAADTEAF
>TRBJ2-3|TRBV6-5|-
VSRSDRAGNTQY
>-|TRBV10-2|-
ASSDPLAVTYEQY
>TRBJ2-1|TRBV3-1|few
ASSQEAGGPGAYNEQF
>TRBJ2-5|TRBV7-8|-
ASSLGLGGEETQY
>TRBJ2-3|TRBV19|-
ASSLGGTTAGDTQY
>TRBJ1-2|TRBV7-2|few
ASSLQQGPYGYT
>TRBJ1-1|TRBV11-2|-
ASTTPGGYTEAF
>TRBJ1-4|TRBV6-1|-
ASSEISPTNEKLF
>TRBJ2-1|TRBV2|few
ASSDLGGRRPYNEQF
>TRBJ2-1|TRBV7-6|-
ASSATSGGALVHNEQF
>TRBJ2-1|TRBV12-3/TRBV12-4|few
ASIGVYNEQF
>TRBJ1-5|TRBV12-3/TRBV12-4|few
ASSSRLENQPQH
>TRBJ2-5|TRBV5-1|-
ASTHDTSGGNTALYGQY
>TRBJ1-2|TRBV12-3/TRBV12-4|few
ASSLGAALLGGYT
>TRBJ2-3|TRBV12-3/TRBV12-4|many
ASSSPSADTQY
>TRBJ2-3|TRBV2|few
AVPYGGSTDTQY
>TRBJ1-2|TRBV12-3/TRBV12-4|-
ASSSGGLLYT
>TRBJ1-2|TRBV6-5|-
ASSYLTGYGYT
>TRBJ2-1|TRBV9|once
ASSPDIHNEQF
>TRBJ2-1|TRBV6-2/TRBV6-3|few
ASSYWVAANNEQF
>TRBJ2-3|TRBV5-1|-
ASSPVGGDRTDTQY
>-|TRBV7-8|-
ASATRVTYEQY
>TRBJ2-7|TRBV6-6|few
ASSYSRQGHYEQY
>TRBJ2-3|TRBV20-1|many
SARTSGTSTDTQY
>TRBJ2-5|TRBV7-2|-
ASSFRQGAWETQY
>TRBJ2-1|TRBV5-1|few
ASRKIAGTGYNEQF
>TRBJ2-5|TRBV4-1|few
ASSRKNGGLAGPQQETQY
>TRBJ2-1|TRBV4-1|many
ASSQDLDEQF
>TRBJ2-5|TRBV6-6|once
ASLRTSGVNEQY
>TRBJ2-1|TRBV5-1|few
ASSLDGGLSYNEQF
>TRBJ2-4|TRBV3-1|few
ASSQARVAKNIQY
>TRBJ2-1|TRBV6-6|few
ASSYFRGLGFHNEQF
>TRBJ2-1|TRBV20-1|-
SARGELAGGSHNEQF
>TRBJ2-3|TRBV29-1|many
SVLLATSGTDTQY
>TRBJ2-7|TRBV7-9|-
VSSHPSGVDYEQY
>TRBJ2-5|TRBV30|few
AWKPTDKLEETQY
>TRBJ2-7|TRBV6-1|-
ASRPRASGGGTYEQY
>TRBJ2-2|TRBV6-2/TRBV6-3|once
ASSRSGTVTGELF
>TRBJ1-2|TRBV3-1|-
ASSQGWTGFYGYT
>TRBJ2-3|TRBV29-1|many
SVEGARSTTDTQY
>TRBJ1-5|TRBV29-1|-
SVGSDSMGNQPQH
>TRBJ2-3|TRBV5-1|few
ASSLAGGYFTDTQY
>TRBJ2-1|TRBV4-1|few
ASSQRWAVVERNEQF
>TRBJ2-2|TRBV6-5|-
ASSYSKFNTGELF